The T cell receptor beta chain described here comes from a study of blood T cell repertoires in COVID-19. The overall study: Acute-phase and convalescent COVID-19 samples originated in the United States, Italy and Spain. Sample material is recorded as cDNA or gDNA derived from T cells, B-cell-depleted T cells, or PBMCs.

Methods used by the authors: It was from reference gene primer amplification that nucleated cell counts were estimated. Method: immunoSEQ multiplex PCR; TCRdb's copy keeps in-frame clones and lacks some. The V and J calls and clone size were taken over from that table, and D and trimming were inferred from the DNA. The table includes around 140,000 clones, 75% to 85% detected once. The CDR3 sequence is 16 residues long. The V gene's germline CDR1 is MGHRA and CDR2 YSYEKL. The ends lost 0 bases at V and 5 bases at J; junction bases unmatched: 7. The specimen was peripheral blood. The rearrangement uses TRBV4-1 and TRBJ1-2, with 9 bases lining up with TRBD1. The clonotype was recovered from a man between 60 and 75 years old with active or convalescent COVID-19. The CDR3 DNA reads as TGCGCCAGCAGCCAAGATCCCGGGACAGGGTTGTATGGCTACACCTTC. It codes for CASSQDPGTGLYGYTF.